The rows below give T cell receptor beta chains drawn from one sample of a study of blood T cell repertoires in COVID-19. The assay was immunoSEQ multiplex PCR, and TCRdb's table has in-frame clones only and misses some. The repertoire consists of a few hundred thousand clones, with 70% to 90% occurring once and the leading ten covering 1% to 1.5%. The specimen sequenced was PBMCs or T cells enriched from blood (not recorded which). The origin of the receptors is a woman aged 40 to 49 with acute COVID-19. Each CDR3 is given with its conserved first and last residue. A D gene is named only where the DNA matches it firmly. Part of the rows lack a size; the others show once, few, many or a class for expanded clones.

-	TRBV27	TRBJ2-3	15	TRBD2	CASRGLAFFPDTQYF	TGTGCCAGCAGGGGACTAGCGTTTTTCCCAGATACGCAGTATTTT
-	TRBV9	TRBJ1-3	15	-	CASSGPGESGNTIYF	TGTGCCAGCAGCGGCCCAGGGGAGTCTGGAAACACCATATATTTT
-	TRBV28	TRBJ2-7	13	TRBD1	CASSSDRDYEQYF	TGTGCCAGCAGTTCGGACAGGGACTACGAGCAGTACTTC
-	TRBV12-3/TRBV12-4	TRBJ1-1	13	-	CASTPSGVTEAFF	TGTGCCAGCACCCCGAGCGGGGTCACTGAAGCTTTCTTT
once	TRBV11-2	TRBJ1-5	13	-	CASSLEGDQPQHF	TGTGCCAGCAGTCTAGAGGGGGATCAGCCCCAGCATTTT
-	TRBV24-1	TRBJ1-2	13	-	CATSDFEGTGYTF	TGTGCCACCAGTGATTTTGAGGGCACAGGCTACACCTTC
-	TRBV27	TRBJ2-3	13	TRBD1	CASSTGVTDTQYF	TGTGCCAGCAGTACAGGGGTCACAGATACGCAGTATTTT
-	TRBV9	TRBJ2-1	15	-	CASSAGGSSYNEQFF	TGTGCCAGCAGCGCCGGCGGCAGCTCCTACAATGAGCAGTTCTTC
-	TRBV28	TRBJ1-1	14	-	CASSFLGGALEAFF	TGTGCCAGCAGTTTCCTTGGAGGGGCCCTTGAAGCTTTCTTT
-	TRBV28	TRBJ1-1	15	TRBD1	CASLGTAQLNTEAFF	TGTGCCAGCCTCGGGACAGCCCAACTGAACACTGAAGCTTTCTTT
-	TRBV2	TRBJ1-1	10	-	CASSAGMAFF	TGTGCCAGCAGTGCGGGTATGGCTTTCTTT
few	TRBV20-1	TRBJ1-1	15	TRBD1	CSASSPRGTNTEAFF	TGCAGTGCTAGTAGCCCCAGGGGGACGAACACTGAAGCTTTCTTT
-	TRBV7-9	TRBJ2-1	17	TRBD2	CASSPLLPSGRMDEQFF	TGTGCCAGCAGCCCGTTATTACCTAGCGGGAGAATGGATGAGCAGTTCTTC
-	TRBV7-9	TRBJ1-6	13	-	CASSLGTYSPLHF	TGTGCCAGCAGCTTAGGGACATATTCACCCCTCCACTTT
-	TRBV4-2	TRBJ2-6	17	-	CASSQDPTGSGANVLTF	TGTGCCAGCAGCCAGGATCCCACGGGCTCTGGGGCCAACGTCCTGACTTTC
-	TRBV28	TRBJ2-3	15	TRBD2	CASSFSGSQTDTQYF	TGTGCCAGCAGTTTTAGCGGGAGTCAAACAGATACGCAGTATTTT
-	TRBV9	TRBJ2-2	14	TRBD1	CASSETGLTGELFF	TGTGCCAGCAGCGAGACAGGGCTCACCGGGGAGCTGTTTTTT
-	TRBV19	TRBJ1-3	15	-	CASSRLTSAGNTIYF	TGTGCCAGTAGCCGGTTGACTTCAGCCGGAAACACCATATATTTT
once	TRBV12-3/TRBV12-4	TRBJ1-1	13	-	CASSLIQNTEAFF	TGTGCCAGCAGTTTAATCCAGAACACTGAAGCTTTCTTT
-	TRBV6-5	TRBJ2-7	16	TRBD2	CASSYSYASGSYEQYF	TGTGCCAGCAGTTACTCCTATGCTAGCGGGAGTTACGAGCAGTACTTC
-	TRBV24-1	TRBJ1-2	14	TRBD1	CATSGDRVDYGYTF	TGTGCCACCTCGGGCGACAGGGTCGACTATGGCTACACCTTC
-	TRBV2	TRBJ1-2	13	-	CASSEVEVSGGTF	TGTGCCAGCAGTGAAGTTGAAGTCTCTGGAGGCACCTTC
-	TRBV7-6	TRBJ1-3	13	-	CASSLSGADTIYF	TGTGCCAGCAGCTTAAGCGGGGCTGACACCATATATTTT
-	TRBV28	TRBJ1-5	14	TRBD1	CASLSTGLYQPQHF	TGTGCCAGCCTATCGACAGGGTTGTATCAGCCCCAGCATTTT
-	TRBV19	TRBJ1-1	13	-	CASRTPTGTEAFF	TGTGCCAGTAGAACACCCACAGGGACTGAAGCTTTCTTT
-	TRBV6-2/TRBV6-3	TRBJ1-1	13	-	CASSYSWGAEAFF	TGTGCCAGCAGTTACTCGTGGGGCGCTGAAGCTTTCTTT
-	TRBV7-8	TRBJ2-2	16	TRBD1	CASSNGTGLGTGELFF	TGTGCCAGCAGCAACGGGACAGGGCTCGGCACCGGGGAGCTGTTTTTT
once	TRBV24-1	TRBJ1-2	17	TRBD1	CATSDRDRTGQGYGYTF	TGTGCCACCAGTGATAGAGACCGGACAGGGCAAGGCTATGGCTACACCTTC
once	TRBV7-8	TRBJ2-5	15	-	CASSLRRGPGETQYF	TGTGCCAGCAGCTTGAGGCGGGGGCCTGGGGAGACCCAGTACTTC
-	TRBV10-3	TRBJ1-4	15	TRBD1	CAISSSGTGGEKLFF	TGTGCCATCAGTTCCTCCGGGACAGGGGGTGAAAAACTGTTTTTT
few	TRBV7-9	TRBJ2-3	15	TRBD2	CASSSYRGRTDTQYF	TGTGCCAGCAGCTCATACCGCGGGAGGACAGATACGCAGTATTTT
-	TRBV9	TRBJ2-3	15	-	CASSVEAVGTDTQYF	TGTGCCAGCAGCGTAGAGGCGGTTGGCACAGATACGCAGTATTTT